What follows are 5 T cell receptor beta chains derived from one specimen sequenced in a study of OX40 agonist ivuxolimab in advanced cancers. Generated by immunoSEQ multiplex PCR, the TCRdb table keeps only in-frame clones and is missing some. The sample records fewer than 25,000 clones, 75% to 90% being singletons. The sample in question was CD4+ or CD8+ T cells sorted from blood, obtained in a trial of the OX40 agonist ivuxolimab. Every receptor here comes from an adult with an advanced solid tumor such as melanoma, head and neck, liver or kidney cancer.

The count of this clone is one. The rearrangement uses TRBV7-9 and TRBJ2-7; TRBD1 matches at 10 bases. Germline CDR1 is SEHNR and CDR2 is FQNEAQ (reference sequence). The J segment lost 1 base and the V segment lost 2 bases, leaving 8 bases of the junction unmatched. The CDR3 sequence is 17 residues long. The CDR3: CASSLSGTGVKSYEQYF. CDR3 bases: TGTGCCAGCAGCTTATCCGGGACAGGGGTAAAGTCCTACGAGCAGTACTTC. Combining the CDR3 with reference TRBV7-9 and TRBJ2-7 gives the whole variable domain DTGVSQNPRHKITKRGQNVTFRCDPISEHNRLYWYRQTLGQGPEFLTYFQNEAQLEKSRLLSDRFSAERPKGSFSTLEIQRTEQGDSAMYLCASSLSGTGVKSYEQYFGPGTRLTVT.

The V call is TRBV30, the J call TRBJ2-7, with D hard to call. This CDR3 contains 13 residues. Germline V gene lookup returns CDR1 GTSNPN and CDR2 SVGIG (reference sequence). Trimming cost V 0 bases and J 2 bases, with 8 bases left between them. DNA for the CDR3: TGTGCCTGGAGTGTCGGCATTACCTACGAGCAGTACTTC. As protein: CAWSVGITYEQYF. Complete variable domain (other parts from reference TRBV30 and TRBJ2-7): SQTIHQWPATLVQPVGSPLSLECTVEGTSNPNLYWYRQAAGRGLQLLFYSVGIGQISSEVPQNLSASRPQDRQFILSSKKLLLSDSGFYLCAWSVGITYEQYFGPGTRLTVT.

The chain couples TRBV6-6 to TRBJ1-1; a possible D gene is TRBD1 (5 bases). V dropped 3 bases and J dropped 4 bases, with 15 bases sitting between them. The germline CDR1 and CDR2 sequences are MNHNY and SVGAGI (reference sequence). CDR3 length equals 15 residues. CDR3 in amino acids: CASSYGTPRSTEAFF. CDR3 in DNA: TGTGCCAGCAGTTATGGGACTCCTAGAAGCACTGAAGCTTTCTTT.

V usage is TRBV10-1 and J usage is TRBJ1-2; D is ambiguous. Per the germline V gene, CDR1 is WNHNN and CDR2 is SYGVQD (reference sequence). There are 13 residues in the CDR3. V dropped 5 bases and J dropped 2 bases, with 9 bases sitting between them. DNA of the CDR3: TGCGCCAGCAGTAATACAAGAAACTATGGCTACACCTTC. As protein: CASSNTRNYGYTF.

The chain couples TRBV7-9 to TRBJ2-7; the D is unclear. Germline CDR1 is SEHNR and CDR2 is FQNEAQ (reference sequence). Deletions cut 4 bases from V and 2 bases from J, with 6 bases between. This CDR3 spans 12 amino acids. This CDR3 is CASSSDAYEQYF. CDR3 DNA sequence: TGTGCCAGCAGCTCCGATGCCTACGAGCAGTACTTC.